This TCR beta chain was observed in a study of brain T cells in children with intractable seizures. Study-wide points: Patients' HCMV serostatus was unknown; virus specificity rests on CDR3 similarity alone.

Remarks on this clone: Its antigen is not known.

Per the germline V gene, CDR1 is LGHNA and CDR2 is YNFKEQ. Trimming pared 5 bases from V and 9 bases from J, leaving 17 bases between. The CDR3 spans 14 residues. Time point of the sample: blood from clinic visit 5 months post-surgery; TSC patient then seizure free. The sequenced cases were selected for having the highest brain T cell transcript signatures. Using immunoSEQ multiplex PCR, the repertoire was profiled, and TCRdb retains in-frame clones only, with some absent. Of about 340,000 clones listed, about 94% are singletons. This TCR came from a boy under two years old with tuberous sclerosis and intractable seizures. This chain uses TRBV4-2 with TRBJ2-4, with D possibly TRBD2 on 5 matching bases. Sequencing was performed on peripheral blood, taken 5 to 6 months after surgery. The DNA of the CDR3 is TGTGCCAGCAGCTTCTCGGGGAGACGGGGCATTCAGTACTTC. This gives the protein CASSFSGRRGIQYF.